This TCR beta chain was obtained from a study of T cells in Graves' hyperthyroidism and ophthalmopathy. On the study more broadly: The blood sample was taken at first diagnosis, before treatment began.

The ends were cut back, 5 bases at V and 10 bases at J, with 16 bases in the middle. Germline values: CDR1 SGHDT, CDR2 YYEEEE. This CDR3 has 12 amino acids. This clonotype has a count of ten or more. The antigen remains undetermined. Whole-study results and caveats: Stable hyperthyroidism was separated from ophthalmopathy by a model based on 13 V-J features.

Researchers barred patients who had uncontrolled infection, other autoimmune disease, pregnancy or lactation. On the basis of clinical symptoms, serum thyroxine and TRAb, thyroid ultrasound and orbital computed tomography, diagnoses were made. RNA transcripts gave rise to amplified TCR beta CDR3 regions. HTBI primers were employed in a first-round RT-PCR of the TCR CDR3. Each CDR3 protein is one row after TCRdb ran MiXCR on the multiplex PCR reads. The top ten hold roughly 7.7% of the sample, which has around 600,000 distinct CDR3 sequences, approximately 15% seen once. This chain links TRBV5-6 with TRBJ2-7, with no clear D. Sequencing input: blood. The clonotype was recovered from a woman aged 18-29 years with Graves' ophthalmopathy. The CDR3 region has the DNA TGTGCCAGCAGTTACGATGTTCGGAGTCAGTACTTC. As protein: CASSYDVRSQYF. Variable domain in full (rest from reference TRBV5-6 and TRBJ2-7): DAGVTQSPTHLIKTRGQQVTLRCSPKSGHDTVSWYQQALGQGPQFIFQYYEEEERQRGNFPDRFSGHQFPNYSSELNVNALLLGDSALYLCASSYDVRSQYFGPGTRLTVT.